This TCR beta chain was found in a study of human T cells and chemical hapten exposure. TCRdb processed the RACE reads anew with MiXCR; each CDR3 protein has one entry. The table has fewer than 45,000 distinct CDR3 sequences, about 4.2% seen once. This clonotype was seen ten or more times. Its specificity is not known. Overall study findings and caveats: The study found that DPC sensitization did not change TCRs above 1 in 1000 frequency.

Time point: patch test 1, 2 weeks after DPC sensitization. The treatment denotes: therapeutic diphenylcyclopropenone sensitization with weekly scalp DPC. Total RNA was isolated from unfractionated whole blood. Germline-derived CDR1 and CDR2 are SGHVS and FQNEAQ. The CDR3 is made up of 14 amino acids. V lost 5 bases to trimming and J lost 0 bases, with 11 bases between them. Material: whole blood, obtained in connection with sensitization to the hapten diphenylcyclopropenone (DPC). This clonotype was obtained from a man aged 50-59 years with alopecia areata. Some clones in this sample may be carry-over from other donors' samples. The chain recombines TRBV7-8 with TRBJ2-7; a weak D match, TRBD2 (6 bases). CDR3 protein: CASSPRDGSYEQYF. CDR3 coding DNA: TGTGCCAGCAGCCCGCGGGACGGCTCCTACGAGCAGTACTTC.